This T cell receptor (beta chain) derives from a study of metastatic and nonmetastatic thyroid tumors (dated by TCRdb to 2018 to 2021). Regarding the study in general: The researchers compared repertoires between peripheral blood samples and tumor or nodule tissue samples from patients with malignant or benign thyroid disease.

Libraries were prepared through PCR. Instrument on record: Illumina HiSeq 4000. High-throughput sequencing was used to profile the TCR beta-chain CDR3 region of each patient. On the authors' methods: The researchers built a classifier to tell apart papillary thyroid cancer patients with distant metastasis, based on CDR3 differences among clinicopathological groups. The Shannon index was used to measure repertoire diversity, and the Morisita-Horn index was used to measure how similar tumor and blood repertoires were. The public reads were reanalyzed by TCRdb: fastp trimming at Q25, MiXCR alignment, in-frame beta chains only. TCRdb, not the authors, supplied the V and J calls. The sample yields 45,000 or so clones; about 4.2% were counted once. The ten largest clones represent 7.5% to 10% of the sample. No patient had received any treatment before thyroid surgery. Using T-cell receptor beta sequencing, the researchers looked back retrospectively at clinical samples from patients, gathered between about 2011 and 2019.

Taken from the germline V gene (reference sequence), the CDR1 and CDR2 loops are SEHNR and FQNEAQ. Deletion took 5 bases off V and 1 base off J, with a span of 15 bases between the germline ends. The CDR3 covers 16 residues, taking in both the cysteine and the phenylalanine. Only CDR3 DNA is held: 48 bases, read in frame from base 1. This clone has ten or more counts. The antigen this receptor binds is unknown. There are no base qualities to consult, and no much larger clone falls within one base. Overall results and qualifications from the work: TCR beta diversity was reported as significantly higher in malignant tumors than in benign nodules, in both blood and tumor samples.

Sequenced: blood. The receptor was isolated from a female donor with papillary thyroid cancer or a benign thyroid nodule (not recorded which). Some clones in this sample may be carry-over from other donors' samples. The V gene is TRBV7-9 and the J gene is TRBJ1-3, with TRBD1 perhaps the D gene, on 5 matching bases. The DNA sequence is TGTGCCAGCAGCCCGCCCTCAGGGAGATCTGGAAACACCATATATTTT. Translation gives CASSPPSGRSGNTIYF.